One and the same sample provided the 5 T cell receptor beta chains below, sequenced in a study of cytomegalovirus exposure and HLA in healthy donors. With 60 Vbeta and 13 Jbeta primers, the PCR was carried out. Clones were read by immunoSEQ multiplex PCR, and TCRdb kept only the in-frame ones, dropping some. This sample's table has around 130,000 clones. The sequenced material came from PBMCs. These TCRs come from a woman aged 60-75 years in good health and CMV-seronegative.

The genes are TRBV28 and TRBJ2-5; TRBD2 might be the D (5 bases). This CDR3 spans 17 amino acids. Germline values: CDR1 MDHEN, CDR2 SYDVKM. V lost 3 bases and J lost 3, with 20 bases in between. The CDR3 sequence: CASSFLGGLAQEETQYF. The CDR3 DNA sequence: TGTGCCAGCAGTTTTCTGGGTGGGCTAGCCCAAGAAGAGACCCAGTACTTC.

The rearrangement links TRBV7-3 to TRBJ2-3; 10 nucleotides match TRBD2. Germline V gene lookup returns CDR1 SGHTA and CDR2 FQGTGA. The length of the CDR3 is 15 residues. With V trimmed by 2 bases and J by 4 bases, 3 bases remained unmatched. CDR3 sequence: CASSLLAGAADTQYF. The DNA of the CDR3 is TGTGCCAGCAGCTTACTAGCGGGGGCGGCAGATACGCAGTATTTT.

The V and J genes are TRBV30 and TRBJ2-2; D unclear. The V gene lost 0 bases and the J gene lost 8 bases, with 13 bases spanning the gap. This CDR3 is 14 amino acids long. CDR1 is GTSNPN and CDR2 is SVGIG in the germline V gene (reference sequence). The CDR3 region is CAWSVSLSVGELFF. CDR3 nucleotide sequence: TGTGCCTGGAGTGTGTCCCTATCCGTTGGGGAGCTGTTTTTT.

The chain carries TRBV13 and TRBJ2-7; tentative D call: TRBD1 (6 bases). CDR3 size: 16 residues. Germline loops: CDR1 PRHDT, CDR2 FYEKMQ (reference sequence). Trimming left V 5 bases short and J 5 bases short, with 22 bases between. Here the CDR3 DNA reads TGTGCCAGCAGCACGGTACCGGGACAAGAAAATGACGAGCAGTACTTC. Translating gives CASSTVPGQENDEQYF. Full variable domain (remainder filled in from reference TRBV13 and TRBJ2-7): AAGVIQSPRHLIKEKRETATLKCYPIPRHDTVYWYQQGPGQDPQFLISFYEKMQSDKGSIPDRFSAQQFSDYHSELNMSSLELGDSALYFCASSTVPGQENDEQYFGPGTRLTVT.

The chain joins TRBV6-5 to TRBJ1-1, with D hard to call. There are 14 residues in the CDR3. The germline V gene has CDR1 MNHEY and CDR2 SVGAGI. V lost 5 bases, J lost 4 bases, and 14 bases lay in between. The CDR3 sequence: CASSENVGSTEAFF. The CDR3 DNA sequence: TGTGCCAGCAGTGAAAATGTCGGGTCCACTGAAGCTTTCTTT.